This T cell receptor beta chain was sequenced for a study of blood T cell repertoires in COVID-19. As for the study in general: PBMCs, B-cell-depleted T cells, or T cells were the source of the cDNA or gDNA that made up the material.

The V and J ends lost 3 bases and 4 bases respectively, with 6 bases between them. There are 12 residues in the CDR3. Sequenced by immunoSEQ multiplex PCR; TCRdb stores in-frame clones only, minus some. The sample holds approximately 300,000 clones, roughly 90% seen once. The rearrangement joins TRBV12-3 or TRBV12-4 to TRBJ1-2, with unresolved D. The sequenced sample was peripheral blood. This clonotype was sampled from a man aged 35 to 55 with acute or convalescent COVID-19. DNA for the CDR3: TGTGCCAGCAGTTTCGTTTCCTATGGCTACACCTTC. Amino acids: CASSFVSYGYTF.